The 6 T cell receptor beta chains listed next were all sequenced from one sample in a study of T cell responses to AZD1222 COVID-19 vaccine. Here immunoSEQ multiplex PCR was the method, and the copy in TCRdb shows in-frame clones only, minus some. This table has 50,000 to 70,000 clones, 80% to 90% appearing once. Sequencing was performed on peripheral blood, taken 28 days after the second AZD1222 dose. These receptors all come from an adult who received the AZD1222 COVID-19 vaccine.

The chain is built from TRBV5-5 and TRBJ1-5, with D perhaps matching TRBD1 (5 bases). Germline CDR1 SGHKS, CDR2 YYEKEE (reference sequence). The CDR3 sequence is 14 residues long. Between the trimmed V and J ends, which lost 3 bases and 6 bases, there was a span of 13 bases. The CDR3 loop reads CASSSSGYSQPQHF. The CDR3 bases are TGTGCCAGCAGCTCATCAGGGTATAGTCAGCCCCAGCATTTT.

The V gene is TRBV18, the J gene TRBJ2-1, with TRBD2 matching over 10 bases. The germline gives CDR1 KGHSH, CDR2 LQKENI. Trimming at V came to 6 bases and at J to 7 bases, leaving 6 bases not matched to a gene. The CDR3 spans 14 residues. The CDR3 is CASSSGGGNNEQFF. The CDR3 DNA reads as TGTGCCAGCTCCAGCGGGGGGGGCAATAATGAGCAGTTCTTC.

This chain connects TRBV6-5 to TRBJ2-1; 8 bases align to TRBD2. In germline, CDR1 is MNHEY, CDR2 SVGAGI. There are 15 residues in the CDR3. Here the CDR3 DNA reads TGTGGTTCAGATGGGGGGCCGGGCGGGAGGAAAGAGCAGTTCTTC. As protein: CGSDGGPGGRKEQFF.

DNA for the CDR3: TGTGCCAGCAGTTTGGGGGTGAGCAATCAGCCCCAGCATTTT. As protein: CASSLGVSNQPQHF. The chain joins TRBV28 to TRBJ1-5, with D maybe TRBD1 (5 bases). This CDR3 spans 14 amino acids. Trimming removed 3 bases at V and 1 base at J, with 7 bases between. Germline CDR1 reads MDHEN; CDR2 reads SYDVKM.

V and J are TRBV21-1 and TRBJ1-3. TRBV21-1 is noted as a pseudogene. The CDR3 loop spans 17 amino acids. The CDR3 loop reads CASSSPRGTEAGNTIYF. The CDR3 DNA reads TGTGCCAGCAGCTCCCCGCGGGGGACAGAGGCCGGAAACACCATATATTTT.

The genes are TRBV20-1 and TRBJ2-7, with 8 positions matching TRBD1. The germline gives CDR1 DFQATT, CDR2 SNEGSKA (reference sequence). V lost 3 bases and J lost 3; bases outside the gene matches: 1. The CDR3 sequence is 12 residues long. CDR3 DNA: TGCAGTGCTAGTACAGGGGGCTACGAGCAGTACTTC. Protein: CSASTGGYEQYF.